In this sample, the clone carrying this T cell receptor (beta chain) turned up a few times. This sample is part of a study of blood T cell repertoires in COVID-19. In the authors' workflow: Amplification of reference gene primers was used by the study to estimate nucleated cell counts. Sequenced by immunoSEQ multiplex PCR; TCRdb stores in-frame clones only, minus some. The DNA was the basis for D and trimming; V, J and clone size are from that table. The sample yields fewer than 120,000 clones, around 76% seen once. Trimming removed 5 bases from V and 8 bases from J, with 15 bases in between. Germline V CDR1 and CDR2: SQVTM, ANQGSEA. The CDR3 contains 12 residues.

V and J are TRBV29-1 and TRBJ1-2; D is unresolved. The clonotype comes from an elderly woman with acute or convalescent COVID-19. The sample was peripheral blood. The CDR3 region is CSVRELAPGYTF. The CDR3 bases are TGCAGCGTTCGGGAACTAGCCCCAGGCTACACCTTC.